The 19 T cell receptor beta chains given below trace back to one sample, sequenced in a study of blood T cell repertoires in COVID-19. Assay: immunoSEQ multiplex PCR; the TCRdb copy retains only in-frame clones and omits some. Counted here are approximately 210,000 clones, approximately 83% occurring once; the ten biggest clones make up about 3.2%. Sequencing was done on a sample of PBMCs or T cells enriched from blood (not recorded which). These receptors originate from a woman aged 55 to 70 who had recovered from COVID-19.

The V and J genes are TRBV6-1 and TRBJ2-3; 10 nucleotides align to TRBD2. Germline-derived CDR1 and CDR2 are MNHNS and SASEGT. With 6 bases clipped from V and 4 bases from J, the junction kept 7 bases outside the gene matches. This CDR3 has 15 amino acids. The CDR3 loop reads CASRSLAGRSDTQYF. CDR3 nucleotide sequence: TGTGCCAGCAGATCACTAGCGGGAAGGTCAGATACGCAGTATTTT.

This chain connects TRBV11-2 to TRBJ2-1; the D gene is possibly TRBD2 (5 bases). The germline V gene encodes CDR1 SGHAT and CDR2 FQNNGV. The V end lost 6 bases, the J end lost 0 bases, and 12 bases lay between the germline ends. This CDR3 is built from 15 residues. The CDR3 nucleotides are TGTGCCAGCAGGACGGCGGGCTCCTCCTACAATGAGCAGTTCTTC. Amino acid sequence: CASRTAGSSYNEQFF.

The CDR3 DNA reads as TGTGCCAGCTGGGGCAGGGGTACCTATGGCTACACCTTC. Encoded protein: CASWGRGTYGYTF. J is TRBJ1-2 and V is TRBV2; weak D call: TRBD1 (6 bases). The ends were cut back, 8 bases at V and 4 bases at J, with 14 bases in the middle. There are 13 residues in the CDR3. CDR1 and CDR2 (germline): SNHLY, FYNNEI.

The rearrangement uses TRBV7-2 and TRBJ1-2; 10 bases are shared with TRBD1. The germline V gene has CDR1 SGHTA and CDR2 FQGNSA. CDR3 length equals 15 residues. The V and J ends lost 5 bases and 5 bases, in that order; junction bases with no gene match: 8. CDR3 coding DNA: TGTGCCAGCAGCCTTACTCGGGACAGGGGATATGGCTACACCTTC. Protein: CASSLTRDRGYGYTF.

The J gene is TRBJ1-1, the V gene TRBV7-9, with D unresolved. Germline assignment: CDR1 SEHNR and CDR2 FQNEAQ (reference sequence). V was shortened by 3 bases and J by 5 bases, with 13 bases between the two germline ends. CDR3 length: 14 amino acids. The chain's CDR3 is CASSLSGGRTEAFF. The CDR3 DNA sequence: TGTGCCAGCAGCTTGTCCGGTGGCAGGACTGAAGCTTTCTTT.

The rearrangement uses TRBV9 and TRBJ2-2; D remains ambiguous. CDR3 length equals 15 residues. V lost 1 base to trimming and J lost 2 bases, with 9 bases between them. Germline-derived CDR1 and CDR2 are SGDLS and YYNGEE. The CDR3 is CASSVLAGNTGELFF. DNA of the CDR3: TGTGCCAGCAGCGTACTCGCAGGTAACACCGGGGAGCTGTTTTTT. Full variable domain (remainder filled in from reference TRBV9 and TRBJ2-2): DSGVTQTPKHLITATGQRVTLRCSPRSGDLSVYWYQQSLDQGLQFLIQYYNGEERAKGNILERFSAQQFPDLHSELNLSSLELGDSALYFCASSVLAGNTGELFFGEGSRLTVL.

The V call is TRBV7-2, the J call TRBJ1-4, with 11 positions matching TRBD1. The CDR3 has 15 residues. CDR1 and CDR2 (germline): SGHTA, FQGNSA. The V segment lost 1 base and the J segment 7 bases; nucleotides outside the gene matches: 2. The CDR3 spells CASSLGGQGAEKLFF. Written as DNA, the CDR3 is TGTGCCAGCAGCTTAGGAGGACAGGGGGCTGAAAAACTGTTTTTT.

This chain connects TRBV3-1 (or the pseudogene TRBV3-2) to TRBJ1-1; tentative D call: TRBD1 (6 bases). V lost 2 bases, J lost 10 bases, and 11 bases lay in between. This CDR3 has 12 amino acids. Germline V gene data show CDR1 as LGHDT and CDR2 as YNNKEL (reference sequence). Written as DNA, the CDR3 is TGTGCCAGCAGCCAAAGGACAGCAGTAGCTTTCTTT. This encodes CASSQRTAVAFF.

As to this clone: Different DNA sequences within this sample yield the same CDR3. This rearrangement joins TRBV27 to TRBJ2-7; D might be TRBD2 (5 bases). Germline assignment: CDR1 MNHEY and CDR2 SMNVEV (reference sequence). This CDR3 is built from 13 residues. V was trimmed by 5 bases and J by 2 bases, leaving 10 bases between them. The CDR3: CASSPSGAYEQYF. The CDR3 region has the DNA TGTGCCAGCAGTCCGAGCGGTGCCTACGAGCAGTACTTC.

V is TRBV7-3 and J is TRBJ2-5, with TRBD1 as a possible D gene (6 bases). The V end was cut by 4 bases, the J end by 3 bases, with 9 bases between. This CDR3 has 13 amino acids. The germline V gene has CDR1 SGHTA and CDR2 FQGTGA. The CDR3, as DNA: TGTGCCAGCAGCTGGGCAGGGGAAGAGACCCAGTACTTC. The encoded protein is CASSWAGEETQYF.

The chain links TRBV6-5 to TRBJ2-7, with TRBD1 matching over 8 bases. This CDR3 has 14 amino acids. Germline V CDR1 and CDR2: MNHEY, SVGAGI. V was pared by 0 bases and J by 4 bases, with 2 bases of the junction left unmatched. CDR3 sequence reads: CASSYSTGEYEQYF. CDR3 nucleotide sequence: TGTGCCAGCAGTTACTCGACAGGGGAGTACGAGCAGTACTTC.

CDR3 in amino acids: CASSEGRDYGYTF. The CDR3 coding sequence is TGTGCCAGCAGTGAAGGCCGAGACTATGGCTACACCTTC. V gene TRBV2 combines with J gene TRBJ1-2; no reliable D call. V shed 1 base and J shed 3 bases, with 6 bases lying between them. Germline lookup yields CDR1 SNHLY and CDR2 FYNNEI. CDR3 length: 13 residues.

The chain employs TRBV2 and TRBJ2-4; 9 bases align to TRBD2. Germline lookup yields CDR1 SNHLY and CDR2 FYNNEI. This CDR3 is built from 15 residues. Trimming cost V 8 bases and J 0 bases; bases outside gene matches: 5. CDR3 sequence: CASRGGGVAKNIQYF. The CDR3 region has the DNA TGTGCCAGCCGGGGCGGGGGGGTAGCCAAAAACATTCAGTACTTC.

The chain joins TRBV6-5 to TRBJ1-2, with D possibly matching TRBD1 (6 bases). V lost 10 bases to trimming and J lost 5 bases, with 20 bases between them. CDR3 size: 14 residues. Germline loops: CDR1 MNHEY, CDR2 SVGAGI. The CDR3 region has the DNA TGTGCCACAGTGGTAGGGGGAGGGCCTTATGGCTACACCTTC. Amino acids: CATVVGGGPYGYTF.

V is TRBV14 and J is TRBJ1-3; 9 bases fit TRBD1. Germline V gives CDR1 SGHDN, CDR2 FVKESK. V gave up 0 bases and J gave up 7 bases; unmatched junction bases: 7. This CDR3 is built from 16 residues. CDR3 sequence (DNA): TGTGCCAGCAGCCAAGAGCTCACCGGGACAGGGAACACCATATATTTT. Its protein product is CASSQELTGTGNTIYF.

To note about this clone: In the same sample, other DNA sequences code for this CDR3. The CDR3 nucleotides read TGTGCTAGTGGTTTGGGTCTGAACTATGGCTACACCTTC. It specifies CASGLGLNYGYTF. The chain has TRBV12-5 and TRBJ1-2, with D unclear. From germline, CDR1 is LGHNT and CDR2 FRNRAP. The CDR3 is 13 residues long. Trimming took 1 base from V and 2 from J, leaving 5 bases between them.

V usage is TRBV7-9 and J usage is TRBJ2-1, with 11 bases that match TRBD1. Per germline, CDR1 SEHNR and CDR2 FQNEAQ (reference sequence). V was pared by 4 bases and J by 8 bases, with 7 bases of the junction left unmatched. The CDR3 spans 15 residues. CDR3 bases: TGTGCCAGCAGCTCCGGACAGGGGGCGCGTGATGAGCAGTTCTTC. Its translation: CASSSGQGARDEQFF.

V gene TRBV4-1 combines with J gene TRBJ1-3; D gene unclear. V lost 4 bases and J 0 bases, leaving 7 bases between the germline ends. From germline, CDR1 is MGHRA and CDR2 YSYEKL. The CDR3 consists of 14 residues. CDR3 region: CASSPYFSGNTIYF. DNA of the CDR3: TGCGCCAGCAGCCCCTATTTCTCTGGAAACACCATATATTTT.

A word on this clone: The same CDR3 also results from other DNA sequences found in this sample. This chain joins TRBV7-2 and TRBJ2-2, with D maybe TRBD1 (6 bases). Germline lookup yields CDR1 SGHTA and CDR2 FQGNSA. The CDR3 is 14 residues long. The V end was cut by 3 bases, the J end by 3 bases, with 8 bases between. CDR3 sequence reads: CASSFNRDTGELFF. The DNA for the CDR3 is TGTGCCAGCAGCTTTAACAGGGACACCGGGGAGCTGTTTTTT.